The 8 T cell receptor beta chains listed next were all sequenced from one sample in a study of shared clonotypes between healthy human individuals. The protocol was immunoSEQ multiplex PCR, while the TCRdb copy is restricted to in-frame clones and leaves out a portion. The sample holds about 520,000 clones, roughly 80% seen once. The sequenced material came from PBMCs. The receptors stem from a woman between 40 and 55 years old in good health. Some clones in this sample may be carry-over from other donors' samples.

This chain connects TRBV7-2 to TRBJ2-2, with 7 bases matching TRBD2. V dropped 6 bases and J dropped 1; count of bases not matched to a gene: 11. The germline V gene encodes CDR1 SGHTA and CDR2 FQGNSA. The CDR3 is 17 residues long. The CDR3 loop reads CASSKSRDYMNTGELFF. In DNA form, the CDR3 reads TGTGCCAGCAGTAAATCCCGGGACTATATGAACACCGGGGAGCTGTTTTTT.

As concerns this clone: At one boundary the junction diverges from the germline segment, which might be a read error. Different DNA sequences within this sample yield the same CDR3. J is TRBJ2-2 and V is TRBV2, with TRBD1 identical over 10 bases. Germline loops: CDR1 SNHLY, CDR2 FYNNEI. This CDR3 comprises 16 residues. CDR3 sequence reads: CASSGTGVGPTGELFF. CDR3 DNA sequence: TGCGCCAGCTCCGGGACAGGGGTCGGTCCCACTGGGGAGCTGTTTTTT.

J is TRBJ2-5 and V is TRBV2, with D possibly being TRBD1 (6 bases). V lost 5 bases and J 4 bases, leaving 11 bases between the germline ends. Germline V gene data show CDR1 as SNHLY and CDR2 as FYNNEI. CDR3 length: 13 amino acids. CDR3 nucleotide sequence: TGTGCCAGCAGTCTACAGGGCCCAGAGACCCAGTACTTC. Translating gives CASSLQGPETQYF.

The gene calls are TRBV5-1 and TRBJ1-4, with TRBD1 as a possible D gene (6 bases). Germline V CDR1 and CDR2: SGHRS, YFSETQ. The germline V and J ends were trimmed by 0 bases and 6 bases, with 9 bases remaining between them. CDR3 length equals 14 residues. The CDR3 nucleotides read TGCGCCAGCAGCTTGGAACAGGGACATGAAAAACTGTTTTTT. Amino acids: CASSLEQGHEKLFF.

CDR3 sequence: CASSFPHSRQGRKEQYF. Written as DNA, the CDR3 is TGTGCCAGCAGCTTCCCTCATTCCAGACAGGGCCGCAAGGAGCAGTACTTC. This sequence joins TRBV12-1 and TRBJ2-7; no check of the table's D call, TRBD1, against the DNA was made. TRBV12-1 counts as a pseudogene. The CDR3 is 17 amino acids.

This clone appeared a few times. The chain combines TRBV5-4 with TRBJ2-5; D is undetermined. The CDR3 is made up of 16 amino acids. CDR1 SGHNT and CDR2 YYREEE come from the germline V gene (reference sequence). V was trimmed by 0 bases and J by 7 bases, leaving 19 bases between them. Here the CDR3 DNA reads TGTGCCAGCAGCTTGGCCATAGGCGGCGCATTGGGGACCCAGTACTTC. Protein sequence: CASSLAIGGALGTQYF. The full variable domain, rest sourced from reference TRBV5-4 and TRBJ2-5, is ETGVTQSPTHLIKTRGQQVTLRCSSQSGHNTVSWYQQALGQGPQFIFQYYREEENGRGNFPPRFSGLQFPNYSSELNVNALELDDSALYLCASSLAIGGALGTQYFGPGTRLLVL.

V and J are TRBV28 and TRBJ1-1; D gene unclear. Between the trimmed V and J ends, which lost 3 bases and 5 bases, there was a span of 13 bases. From germline, CDR1 is MDHEN and CDR2 SYDVKM. This CDR3 has 14 residues. CDR3 loop: CASSFPGSRTEAFF. The CDR3 nucleotides read TGTGCCAGCAGTTTCCCGGGCTCGCGGACTGAAGCTTTCTTT. The whole variable domain, filled in from reference TRBV28 and TRBJ1-1, reads DVKVTQSSRYLVKRTGEKVFLECVQDMDHENMFWYRQDPGLGLRLIYFSYDVKMKEKGDIPEGYSVSREKKERFSLILESASTNQTSMYLCASSFPGSRTEAFFGQGTRLTVV.

Comment on this clone: This may be a read error, as it is one base from a much larger clone. The chain combines TRBV6-4 with TRBJ2-5, with 9 bases matching TRBD2. Germline CDR1 MRHNA, CDR2 SNTAGT. The CDR3 is 15 amino acids. The CDR3 sequence is CASSLLAGAQEAQYF. CDR3 nucleotides: TGTGCCAGCAGTCTCTTAGCGGGAGCCCAAGAGGCCCAGTACTTC.